Sequencing of this T cell receptor beta chain was carried out in a study of blood T cell repertoires in COVID-19. Study summary: COVID-19 samples from acute and convalescent phases originated in the United States, Italy and Spain. Sample material is recorded as cDNA or gDNA derived from T cells, B-cell-depleted T cells, or PBMCs.

This clone was recorded once. Authors' data handling: Nucleated cell number was recorded as an estimate derived from reference gene primer amplification. The table came from immunoSEQ multiplex PCR; TCRdb's copy has only in-frame clones and leaves some out. V, J and clone size derive from that table, while D and trimming were established from the DNA sequence. The sample includes about 90,000 clones, 86% of them seen just once. The CDR3 covers 11 residues. Looked up from germline, CDR1 is SQVTM and CDR2 is ANQGSEA. Trimming took 8 bases from V and 3 from J, leaving 10 bases between them. The gene calls are TRBV29-1 and TRBJ1-1, with D tentatively TRBD1 (6 bases). The receptor's source is a man older than 75 with active or convalescent COVID-19. Sample: peripheral blood. CDR3 DNA: TGCAGCATCGGACAGCACACTGAAGCTTTCTTT. Amino acid sequence: CSIGQHTEAFF.